This entry lists 5 T cell receptor beta chains sequenced from one sample in a study of cytotoxic CD8 clonotypes in ibrutinib-treated CLL. The protocol was immunoSEQ multiplex PCR, while the TCRdb copy is restricted to in-frame clones and leaves out a portion. The profile covers 250,000 to 350,000 clones, with more than 70% appearing a single time and about 6% taken by the ten largest. Sequenced here: PBMCs, sampled at disease progression, from a patient treated with ibrutinib. The receptors here all came from a human donor with chronic lymphocytic leukemia.

V and J are TRBV18 and TRBJ2-4, with 9 nucleotides matching TRBD2. The V gene end was trimmed by 3 bases and the J gene end by 5 bases; junction bases not matched to a gene: 11. This CDR3 spans 17 amino acids. CDR1 and CDR2 from the germline V gene are KGHSH and LQKENI. In DNA form, the CDR3 reads TGTGCCAGCTCACCTTTTTATAGCGGGAGTGACCAAAACATTCAGTACTTC. Protein: CASSPFYSGSDQNIQYF.

V is TRBV28 and J is TRBJ2-3; maybe TRBD1 (6 bases). V was shortened by 3 bases and J by 2 bases, with 12 bases between the two germline ends. Germline CDR1 MDHEN, CDR2 SYDVKM. The CDR3 is 15 residues long. CDR3 region: CASSFIQGVTDTQYF. In nucleotides, the CDR3 is TGTGCCAGCAGTTTTATACAGGGTGTCACAGATACGCAGTATTTT.

The table lists this clone with a few counts. This chain uses TRBV6-5 with TRBJ2-5; the match to TRBD2 covers 7 bases. Germline V CDR1 and CDR2: MNHEY, SVGAGI. V gave up 4 bases and J gave up 7 bases; unmatched junction bases: 3. The CDR3 contains 12 residues. CDR3 residues: CASSFPGGTQYF. Written as DNA, the CDR3 is TGTGCCAGCAGTTTTCCGGGGGGGACCCAGTACTTC.

This clone was detected a few times. The gene calls are TRBV15 and TRBJ2-3; no clear D. Germline CDR1 LNHNV, CDR2 YYDKDF (reference sequence). The CDR3 contains 13 residues. V was trimmed by 3 bases and J by 1 base, leaving 5 bases between them. CDR3 protein: CATSRVRTDTQYF. The CDR3, as DNA: TGTGCCACCAGCAGGGTACGCACAGATACGCAGTATTTT.

The chain has TRBV5-6 and TRBJ2-5; D is possibly TRBD1 (6 bases). The CDR3 loop spans 15 amino acids. Germline V gene lookup returns CDR1 SGHDT and CDR2 YYEEEE. Deletions cut 0 bases from V and 3 bases from J, with 12 bases between. The CDR3 DNA follows: TGTGCCAGCAGCTTGGTTTCGGCAGGGGAAGAGACCCAGTACTTC. Protein sequence: CASSLVSAGEETQYF.